This TCR beta chain was retrieved from a study of shared clonotypes between healthy human individuals. This CDR3 region has 11 residues. Between the trimmed V and J ends, which lost 2 bases and 10 bases, there was a span of 7 bases. CDR1 SGHVS and CDR2 FNYEAQ come from the germline V gene. Sequencing used immunoSEQ multiplex PCR; TCRdb keeps in-frame clones, though not all of them. There are over 2 million clones in the sample; just under 95% occur only once, and about 0.41% lies in the top ten. Source material: naive CD4+ T cells from PBMCs. This sample's subset: CD45RA+ positively selected. This TCR was sampled from a man between 18 and 35 years old in good health. Some clones in this sample may be carry-over from other donors' samples. The V and J genes are TRBV7-6 and TRBJ2-3; possibly TRBD1 for D (6 bases). CDR3 region: CASSLQGSQYF. The CDR3 region has the DNA TGTGCCAGCAGCTTACAGGGGTCGCAGTATTTT. The complete variable domain, with remaining parts taken from reference TRBV7-6 and TRBJ2-3, reads GAGVSQSPRYKVTKRGQDVALRCDPISGHVSLYWYRQALGQGPEFLTYFNYEAQQDKSGLPNDRFSAERPEGSISTLTIQRTEQRDSAMYRCASSLQGSQYFGPGTRLTVL.